The present T cell receptor (beta chain) was sequenced within a study of T cells after yellow fever vaccination. Template switching by 5'RACE produced TCR cDNA, adding a universal primer site and UMIs. MiXCR, run by TCRdb on the 5' RACE reads, gives a single entry per CDR3 protein. Here the sample spans hundreds of thousands of distinct CDR3 sequences, about 12% being singletons. The CDR3 contains 15 residues. The V gene's germline CDR1 is MNHEY and CDR2 SVGAGI. Trimming took 5 bases from V and 1 from J, leaving 14 bases between them. The specimen was CD4+ T cells sorted from PBMCs, collected 15 days after the yellow fever booster vaccination. The source is a man in his late teens or twenties who received the YFV17D yellow fever vaccine. The V and J genes are TRBV6-5 and TRBJ1-1; tentative D call: TRBD1 (5 bases). The CDR3 DNA reads TGTGCCAGCAGTGACCCGGGACGGGCGAACACTGAAGCTTTCTTT. Its protein is CASSDPGRANTEAFF.